This is a list of T cell receptor beta chains from one sample in a study of blood T cells in healthy people across ages. Via MiXCR, TCRdb re-called the 5' RACE reads, giving one row per CDR3 protein. The sample contains approximately 1.5 million distinct CDR3 sequences, 34% of which appear only once. Material: blood. These receptor sequences come from a woman aged 25 to 39 in good health. CDR3s include the opening cysteine and the closing phenylalanine or tryptophan. D genes are given only for firm matches. Where a row states a size, it is once, few, many or the class of an expanded clone; other rows omit it.

D,V,size,J,DNA,CDR3
-,TRBV5-6,-,TRBJ1-1,TGTGCCAGCATCAACAGGGTAATGAACACTGAAGCTTTCTTT,CASINRVMNTEAFF
TRBD1,TRBV7-2,many,TRBJ2-1,TGTGCCAGCAGCCCCGGGACAGCCTACAATGAGCAGTTCTTC,CASSPGTAYNEQFF
-,TRBV7-9,few,TRBJ1-1,TGTGCCAGCAGCTTATTAGTAAGGGGAAGGACTGAAGCTTTCTTT,CASSLLVRGRTEAFF
-,TRBV6-1,-,TRBJ2-7,TGTGCCAGCAGTGGCTCCGGGACCGACAGTAATGCAGGCTACGAGCAGTACTTC,CASSGSGTDSNAGYEQYF
TRBD1,TRBV29-1,-,TRBJ1-1,TGCAGCGTTGTCCCGTTCGACAGGGGGGGCACTGAAGCTTTCTTT,CSVVPFDRGGTEAFF
-,TRBV29-1,few,TRBJ1-1,TGCAGCGCGGGGCGAATGGTACATCTAAACACTGAAGCTTTCTTT,CSAGRMVHLNTEAFF
-,TRBV6-6,-,TRBJ2-3,TGTGCCAGCAGGTACAGGGAGGCAGATACGCAGTATTTT,CASRYREADTQYF
-,TRBV10-3,-,TRBJ2-6,TGTGCCATCCGATTGTACGACTCTGGGGCCAACGTCCTGACTTTC,CAIRLYDSGANVLTF
TRBD1,TRBV6-1,many,TRBJ2-7,TGTGCCAGCAGTGTGGGGGGGACAGGGGTCAGCGAGCAGTACTTC,CASSVGGTGVSEQYF
-,TRBV6-2/TRBV6-3,many,TRBJ1-1,TGTGCCAGCAGTTACTCAACAAGGCCGGGACGTGAAAGGCCTGAAGCTTTCTTT,CASSYSTRPGRERPEAFF
TRBD2,TRBV27,-,TRBJ2-1,TGTGCCAGCGGACGGGGGACTAGCGGGTCCAATGAGCAGTTCTTC,CASGRGTSGSNEQFF
TRBD2,TRBV28,-,TRBJ2-5,TGTGCCAGCAGTTCCGGGGGGGGGCGGAAGGAGACCCAGTACTTC,CASSSGGGRKETQYF
-,TRBV5-1,-,TRBJ2-2,TGCGCCAGCAGCTTGCGGCAGGGCGTCGACACCGAGGAGCTGTTTTTT,CASSLRQGVDTEELFF
TRBD1,TRBV2,-,TRBJ2-5,TGTGCCAGAGGGACAGGGCCGCAAGAGACCCAGTACTTC,CARGTGPQETQYF
-,TRBV5-6,few,TRBJ2-1,TGTGCCAGCAGCCTCCGGGGCCAGCGGGATGAGCAGTTCTTC,CASSLRGQRDEQFF
TRBD1,TRBV18,-,TRBJ1-6,TGTGCCAGCTCACAACGGAGACAGGGGGCTGTTTCACCCCTCCACTTT,CASSQRRQGAVSPLHF
-,TRBV7-9,few,TRBJ1-1,TGTGCCAGCAGCTCGGAGGTTTCCCGAGGGAACACTGAAGCTTTCTTT,CASSSEVSRGNTEAFF
-,TRBV7-9,few,TRBJ1-4,TGTGCCAGCATCGACAGTAACGAAAAACTGTTTTTT,CASIDSNEKLFF
TRBD1,TRBV12-3/TRBV12-4,-,TRBJ2-2,TGTGCCAGCAGTTTAGAAGGGACAGGGGTGAACACCGGGGAGCTGTTTTTT,CASSLEGTGVNTGELFF
-,TRBV4-2,many,TRBJ2-7,TGTGCCAGCAGCCCAGATCTACTAAGCTCCTACGAGCAGTACTTC,CASSPDLLSSYEQYF
-,TRBV7-9,few,TRBJ2-1,TGTGCCAGCAGCTTAACCGGGCTCTACAATGAGCAGTTCTTC,CASSLTGLYNEQFF
-,TRBV10-2,-,TRBJ2-5,TGCGCCAGCGGGACTGTCGAAGAGACCCAGTACTTC,CASGTVEETQYF
-,TRBV20-1,-,TRBJ2-7,TGCAGTGCTAAAGGGAAGGTCTACTACGAGCAGTACTTC,CSAKGKVYYEQYF
TRBD1,TRBV5-5,-,TRBJ2-1,TGTGCCAGCAGTACCGGGACAGGGCCCTACAATGAGCAGTTCTTC,CASSTGTGPYNEQFF
TRBD2,TRBV7-3,-,TRBJ2-3,TGTTCCAGCAGCTTATTAAGCGGGAGAAGCACAGATACGCAGTATTTT,CSSSLLSGRSTDTQYF
TRBD2,TRBV2,-,TRBJ2-3,TGTGCCAGCAGTGATGAAGCGGGGGCTAGCACAGATACGCAGTATTTT,CASSDEAGASTDTQYF
-,TRBV7-3,few,TRBJ2-3,TGTGCCAGCAGCTCCCGCCCCCGGGGGAAAAGGGAGTATTTT,CASSSRPRGKREYF
TRBD2,TRBV6-2/TRBV6-3,few,TRBJ2-1,TGTGCCAGCGATAGCGGGGGGGCCAGACTTTACAATGAGCAGTTCTTC,CASDSGGARLYNEQFF
TRBD1,TRBV5-1,many,TRBJ1-1,TGTGCCAGCAGCTTTGAGGGGGCGAACACTGAAGCTTTCTTT,CASSFEGANTEAFF
TRBD2,TRBV20-1,-,TRBJ2-1,TGCAGTGCTAGAGATGGGACTAGCGGGATAGGTGAGCAGTTCTTC,CSARDGTSGIGEQFF
-,TRBV20-1,-,TRBJ2-7,TGCAGTGCTAGCCGGGACCTATCCTACGAGCAGTACTTC,CSASRDLSYEQYF
-,TRBV10-2,-,TRBJ2-1,TGCGCCAGCAGTGACCCGGGAGTGGATGAGCAGTTCTTC,CASSDPGVDEQFF
TRBD2,TRBV28,few,TRBJ2-7,TGTGCCAGCAGTTTAAATTTGATAGCGGGAGGATCTGACGAGCAGTACTTC,CASSLNLIAGGSDEQYF
-,TRBV6-1,-,TRBJ1-5,TGTGCCAGCAGTGAATTGAGCAATCAGCCCCAGCATTTT,CASSELSNQPQHF
-,TRBV20-1,once,TRBJ1-1,TGCAGTGCTAGACAGGTTGAAGCTTTCTTT,CSARQVEAFF
-,TRBV28,-,TRBJ2-7,TGTGCCAGCAATCCTAGACGAGGCGAGCAGTACTTC,CASNPRRGEQYF
-,TRBV5-6,once,TRBJ1-1,TGTGCCAGCAGCTTGAGGAATGCAAGGGCTGAAGCTTTCTTT,CASSLRNARAEAFF
-,TRBV29-1,-,TRBJ2-2,TGCAGCGTCCCGAAGGTGAACACCGGGGAGCTGTTTTTT,CSVPKVNTGELFF
TRBD2,TRBV20-1,few,TRBJ2-1,TGCAGTGCTAGAGCGCTGACTAGCGGGGCTTCCTACAATGAGCAGTTCTTC,CSARALTSGASYNEQFF
TRBD2,TRBV28,-,TRBJ2-7,TGTGCCAGTAGGGGGACTAGACCCACCTACGAGCAGTACTTC,CASRGTRPTYEQYF
-,TRBV4-1,once,TRBJ1-3,TGCGCCAGCAGCGGAGCTAGGGATCCGTTCGGAAACACCATATATTTT,CASSGARDPFGNTIYF
-,TRBV3-1,-,TRBJ2-5,TGTGCCAGCAGCCAAGATCTCGGCTCCCCAAGAGGAGAAGAGACCCAGTACTTC,CASSQDLGSPRGEETQYF
-,TRBV27,few,TRBJ2-3,TGTGCCAGCGGGGGGCTAAGGACAAAAGATACGCAGTATTTT,CASGGLRTKDTQYF
-,TRBV5-1,many,TRBJ2-7,TGCGCCAGCAGCTTGTGGGGGGCAGGAGAGCAGTACTTC,CASSLWGAGEQYF
TRBD1,TRBV27,few,TRBJ2-5,TGTGCCAGCAGTCTAGAAACCGGGACAGGGGACGGACAGACCCAGTACTTC,CASSLETGTGDGQTQYF
TRBD2,TRBV20-1,-,TRBJ2-7,TGCAGTGCTAGCCCTAGCGGGTCTAGCTCCTACGAGCAGCACTTC,CSASPSGSSSYEQHF
TRBD1,TRBV2,-,TRBJ1-5,TGTGCCAGCAGCGGCCGGGACAGGGGGAGCAATCAGCCCCAGCATTTT,CASSGRDRGSNQPQHF
-,TRBV6-6,many,TRBJ2-5,TGTGCCAGCAGTTACTTTCAAGAGACCCAGTACTTC,CASSYFQETQYF
-,TRBV20-1,-,TRBJ2-7,TGCAGTGCTAGAGATACGGGCGCGGGGTTCGAGCAGTACTTC,CSARDTGAGFEQYF
-,TRBV3-1,-,TRBJ2-2,TGTGCCAGCAGCCAAGAACCTTCCGGCACCGGGGAGCTGTTTTTT,CASSQEPSGTGELFF
TRBD1,TRBV5-4,few,TRBJ2-1,TGTGCCAGCAGCTCCCCGGGACAGGGAATAGGTGAGCAGTTCTTC,CASSSPGQGIGEQFF
-,TRBV18,few,TRBJ1-1,TGTGCCAGCTCACCGAGTGGGCTCATTGAAGCTTTCTTT,CASSPSGLIEAFF
-,TRBV6-5,-,TRBJ1-4,TGTGCCAGCAGTTACGCTGCACAGGGCCTACCTAATGAAAAACTGTTTTTT,CASSYAAQGLPNEKLFF
TRBD2,TRBV6-6,-,TRBJ2-1,TGTGCCAGCAGTAAACTAGCGGGAGAAAGTAACGAGCAGTTCTTC,CASSKLAGESNEQFF
-,TRBV9,few,TRBJ2-1,TGTGCCAGCAGCCAGGCGGGGGCGGGCGGTGAGCAGTTCTTC,CASSQAGAGGEQFF
TRBD1,TRBV7-9,-,TRBJ1-2,TGTGCCAGCAGCGTAACGGGCAGGGGGAACACCTTC,CASSVTGRGNTF
TRBD2,TRBV6-1,few,TRBJ2-1,TGTGCCAGCTGCCCTTGGACTAGCCCCATGAACAATGAGCAGTTCTTC,CASCPWTSPMNNEQFF